This T cell receptor (beta chain) was captured by sequencing in a study of blood T cell repertoires in COVID-19. Deletions cut 4 bases from V and 4 bases from J, with 23 bases between. The CDR3 has 17 residues. Germline CDR1 and CDR2: SGHDT and YYEEEE. Some clones are missing from TCRdb's copy, which holds only in-frame ones; the method was immunoSEQ multiplex PCR. The table has around 99,000 clones, about four fifths seen once. The TCR was taken from a human donor in a cohort sampled during active COVID-19. This chain connects TRBV5-6 to TRBJ1-1, with unresolved D. The sequencing sample was made of peripheral blood. In DNA form, the CDR3 reads TGTGCCAGCAGCCCAATTGAGGGCGCGGGTCTGCGCACTGAAGCTTTCTTT. It encodes CASSPIEGAGLRTEAFF.